Presented here are 5 T cell receptor beta chains from one specimen sequenced in a study of T cell clonotyping in hematopoietic cell transplantation. The sample's time point: recipient sample about 28 days before transplant, after cytoreduction. The data were produced by immunoSEQ multiplex PCR, yet TCRdb's version contains in-frame clones alone and is incomplete. This table has 8,500 to 14,000 clones, roughly 90% appearing once. The specimen was peripheral blood mononuclear cells, collected before stem cell transplant. Receptors were obtained from a woman between 40 and 50 years old with acute myeloid leukemia. Some clones in this sample may be carry-over from other donors' samples.

V usage is TRBV9 and J usage is TRBJ2-5; tentatively, D is TRBD1 (5 bases). The CDR3 totals 13 residues. Trimming shortened V by 3 bases and J by 2 bases, and 8 bases separated the two germline ends. The germline V gene encodes CDR1 SGDLS and CDR2 YYNGEE. The CDR3 here is CASSATVQETQYF. The CDR3 DNA sequence: TGTGCCAGCAGCGCGACAGTTCAAGAGACCCAGTACTTC.

The genes are TRBV7-8 and TRBJ1-5; 12 bases fit TRBD1. Germline V lookup: CDR1 SGHVS, CDR2 FQNEAQ. The CDR3 runs 16 residues. Trimming cost V 5 bases and J 5 bases; bases outside gene matches: 7. CDR3 DNA sequence: TGTGCCAGCAGCCCAGGGACAGGGGGCAGTTATCAGCCCCAGCATTTT. Translation: CASSPGTGGSYQPQHF.

This rearrangement joins TRBV30 to TRBJ1-4; 7 bases are shared with TRBD1. The CDR3 runs to 12 residues. The V gene's germline CDR1 is GTSNPN and CDR2 SVGIG (reference sequence). V lost 2 bases to trimming and J lost 7 bases; unmatched junction nucleotides: 1. CDR3 in DNA: TGTGCCTGGAGTTCAGGGGGTGAAAAACTGTTTTTT. It yields the protein CAWSSGGEKLFF.

In DNA, the CDR3 is TGCGCCAGCAGCCAAGATTCCCTCGGATCTGGGGCCAACGTCCTGACTTTC. Translating gives CASSQDSLGSGANVLTF. The J gene is TRBJ2-6, the V gene TRBV4-3; D ambiguous. V was pared by 0 bases and J by 1 base, with 10 bases between. The CDR3 is 17 amino acids. CDR1 is LGHNA, CDR2 YSLEER, per germline.

CDR3 in DNA: TGTGCCAGCAGTGGTCTAGCGGGGGAATATTCCTACAATGAGCAGTTCTTC. Amino acid sequence: CASSGLAGEYSYNEQFF. The V call is TRBV2, the J call TRBJ2-1; 10 nucleotides agree with TRBD2. CDR3 size: 17 residues. V shed 4 bases and J 1 base; nucleotides not matched to a gene: 7. Germline CDR1 reads SNHLY; CDR2 reads FYNNEI.